The 21 T cell receptor beta chains listed next were all sequenced from one sample in a study of OX40 agonist ivuxolimab in advanced cancers. The table came from immunoSEQ multiplex PCR; TCRdb's copy has only in-frame clones and leaves some out. The sample carries under 70,000 clones, 70% to 90% recorded once. Sequencing used CD4+ or CD8+ T cells sorted from blood, obtained in a trial of the OX40 agonist ivuxolimab. These TCRs come from an adult with an advanced solid tumor such as melanoma, head and neck, liver or kidney cancer.

The chain employs TRBV6-5 and TRBJ2-7, with 9 positions matching TRBD1. Germline trimming cut 3 bases from V and 10 bases from J; bases unmatched to any gene: 13. CDR1 and CDR2 from the germline V gene are MNHEY and SVGAGI. This CDR3 has 15 residues. CDR3 in DNA: TGTGCCAGCAGTTATTCCGGGACAGGGCTTTCGGAACAGTACTTC. It codes for CASSYSGTGLSEQYF.

In this sample, this clone turned up once. The chain carries TRBV5-1 and TRBJ2-2, with TRBD1 matching over 8 bases. The CDR3 runs 16 residues. J was trimmed by 3 bases and V by 3 bases; bases with no gene match: 7. Per germline, CDR1 SGHRS and CDR2 YFSETQ. The CDR3 DNA is TGCGCCAGCAGCTACCTGACAGGGGCCCACACCGGGGAGCTGTTTTTT. Amino acid sequence: CASSYLTGAHTGELFF.

This clone was counted a few times. This chain links TRBV4-1 with TRBJ2-4; no clear D gene. V was clipped by 1 base and J by 4 bases, with 23 bases between them. Germline V lookup: CDR1 MGHRA, CDR2 YSYEKL. The CDR3 length is 19 residues. The chain's CDR3 is CASSQAMIFLTNPKNIQYF. Written as DNA, the CDR3 is TGCGCCAGCAGCCAAGCCATGATTTTCCTGACAAACCCAAAAAACATTCAGTACTTC.

This clone was recorded a few times. The chain combines TRBV29-1 with TRBJ1-2; D is undetermined. V lost 3 bases and J 6 bases, leaving 5 bases between the germline ends. Germline V lookup: CDR1 SQVTM, CDR2 ANQGSEA. The CDR3 has 10 residues. DNA of the CDR3: TGCAGCGTTGAGGAGGATGGCTACACCTTC. Its protein product is CSVEEDGYTF.

In its sample, this clone was seen a few times. CDR3 DNA sequence: TGTGCCAGCAGCAGGGCCGAGGGGGAGACCCAGTACTTC. Protein: CASSRAEGETQYF. This chain links TRBV6-6 with TRBJ2-5; D tentatively reads TRBD1 or TRBD2 (5 bases each). The CDR3 contains 13 residues. The V gene's germline CDR1 is MNHNY and CDR2 SVGAGI (reference sequence). Trimming cost V 6 bases and J 5 bases, with 13 bases left between them.

The genes are TRBV28 and TRBJ1-1, with D maybe TRBD1 (5 bases). CDR1 is MDHEN and CDR2 is SYDVKM in the germline V gene. CDR3 length: 16 residues. The ends were cut back, 6 bases at V and 1 base at J, with 18 bases in the middle. The CDR3 DNA reads as TGTGCCAGCAGGGAGGAAGGGTCGGGGGGGAACACTGAAGCTTTCTTT. Encoded protein: CASREEGSGGNTEAFF.

The V call is TRBV13, the J call TRBJ2-1, with TRBD2 matching over 8 bases. CDR3 length: 18 residues. With 2 bases clipped from V and 2 bases from J, the junction kept 11 bases outside the gene matches. Germline CDR1 is PRHDT and CDR2 is FYEKMQ (reference sequence). CDR3 bases: TGTGCCAGCAGCTTAACCCCCGGGGGGGCCGGGGCCTACAATGAGCAGTTCTTC. Amino acids: CASSLTPGGAGAYNEQFF.

The genes are TRBV28 and TRBJ1-4, with D hard to call. This CDR3 has 15 residues. The V gene lost 7 bases and the J gene lost 4 bases, with 16 bases spanning the gap. From germline, CDR1 is MDHEN and CDR2 SYDVKM. CDR3 sequence (DNA): TGTGCCAGCACTCCGGCCGGTTCTATTAATGAAAAACTGTTTTTT. Its translation is CASTPAGSINEKLFF.

The genes are TRBV2 and TRBJ2-1; D is perhaps TRBD1 (5 bases). Per germline, CDR1 SNHLY and CDR2 FYNNEI. V was pared by 4 bases and J by 5 bases, with 9 bases between. The CDR3 is made up of 13 amino acids. The CDR3 coding sequence is TGTGCCAGCAGTGCGGAACAGGACAATGAGCAGTTCTTC. It specifies CASSAEQDNEQFF.

Written as DNA, the CDR3 is TGTGCCAGCTCACCAGCAGGGGCAGATACGCAGTATTTT. Translated, it gives CASSPAGADTQYF. This chain connects TRBV18 to TRBJ2-3, with D possibly TRBD1 on 6 matching bases. The V end was cut by 2 bases, the J end by 4 bases, with 7 bases between. The CDR3 runs to 13 residues. Germline lookup yields CDR1 KGHSH and CDR2 LQKENI.

This clone turned up a few times. The chain carries TRBV10-1 and TRBJ1-1; no clear D gene. There are 13 residues in the CDR3. Trimming removed 0 bases from V and 1 base from J, with 3 bases in between. Germline-derived CDR1 and CDR2 are WNHNN and SYGVQD (reference sequence). This CDR3 is CASSESENTEAFF. In DNA, the CDR3 is TGCGCCAGCAGTGAGTCGGAGAACACTGAAGCTTTCTTT.

V gene TRBV15 combines with J gene TRBJ2-2, with a weak D call TRBD1 (5 bases). Germline V gene lookup returns CDR1 LNHNV and CDR2 YYDKDF (reference sequence). The CDR3 is 16 amino acids. V was pared by 1 base and J by 6 bases, with 15 bases between. The CDR3 DNA follows: TGTGCCACCAGCAGAGCTGGAGCCCTCAGGGCCGGGGAGCTGTTTTTT. Residues: CATSRAGALRAGELFF.

The chain recombines TRBV7-8 with TRBJ1-5, with TRBD1 matching over 8 bases. J lost 6 bases, V lost 5 bases, and 12 bases had no gene match. The CDR3 spans 16 residues. Looked up from germline, CDR1 is SGHVS and CDR2 is FQNEAQ. The CDR3 protein is CASSPRTGLVVQPQHF. CDR3 DNA sequence: TGTGCCAGCAGCCCCCGGACAGGGCTTGTGGTTCAGCCCCAGCATTTT.

This clone has more than one count but fewer than ten. The chain links TRBV5-5 to TRBJ2-6, with D unclear. The CDR3 is 15 amino acids. V lost 4 bases, J lost 4 bases, and 12 bases lay in between. Germline lookup yields CDR1 SGHKS and CDR2 YYEKEE (reference sequence). This CDR3 is CASSPRSDGANVLTF. The CDR3 nucleotides read TGTGCCAGCAGCCCTAGGTCGGACGGGGCCAACGTCCTGACTTTC.

The chain combines TRBV30 with TRBJ2-5; a weak D match, TRBD1 (6 bases). V was clipped by 2 bases and J by 1 base, with 11 bases between them. The germline V gene encodes CDR1 GTSNPN and CDR2 SVGIG (reference sequence). This CDR3 spans 14 amino acids. CDR3 sequence (DNA): TGTGCCTGGAGTCTCGGACAGTTCCAAGAGACCCAGTACTTC. Translated, it gives CAWSLGQFQETQYF.

The J gene is TRBJ2-1, the V gene TRBV5-4, with D perhaps being TRBD1 or TRBD2 (6 bases each). V dropped 0 bases and J dropped 1 base, with 8 bases sitting between them. This CDR3 is built from 15 residues. Germline lookup yields CDR1 SGHNT and CDR2 YYREEE (reference sequence). For the CDR3, the DNA is TGTGCCAGCAGCTTGGGGGGGGCATCCTACAATGAGCAGTTCTTC. Translation: CASSLGGASYNEQFF.

The gene calls are TRBV7-9 and TRBJ1-1; 7 positions match TRBD1. Germline V gene data show CDR1 as SEHNR and CDR2 as FQNEAQ (reference sequence). With 5 bases clipped from V and 1 base from J, the junction kept 4 bases outside the gene matches. The CDR3 runs to 14 residues. Written as DNA, the CDR3 is TGTGCCAGCAGCCCCTCAGGGGGGAACACTGAAGCTTTCTTT. Protein product: CASSPSGGNTEAFF. Together with reference TRBV7-9 and TRBJ1-1, the CDR3 gives the full variable domain: DTGVSQNPRHKITKRGQNVTFRCDPISEHNRLYWYRQTLGQGPEFLTYFQNEAQLEKSRLLSDRFSAERPKGSFSTLEIQRTEQGDSAMYLCASSPSGGNTEAFFGQGTRLTVV.

The rearrangement joins TRBV5-1 to TRBJ1-2; D gene ambiguous. Germline CDR1 and CDR2: SGHRS and YFSETQ. The CDR3 has 12 residues. Deletions cut 4 bases from V and 5 bases from J, with 9 bases between. The CDR3 loop reads CASSAASYGYTF. The CDR3, as DNA: TGCGCCAGCAGCGCGGCCAGTTATGGCTACACCTTC.

The rearrangement uses TRBV7-3 and TRBJ2-2, with 9 bases that match TRBD1. V dropped 6 bases and J dropped 5; count of bases not matched to a gene: 10. The CDR3 contains 16 residues. Germline V gives CDR1 SGHTA, CDR2 FQGTGA. The CDR3: CASRPPGQGRTGELFF. Here the CDR3 DNA reads TGTGCCAGCAGGCCACCGGGACAGGGAAGGACCGGGGAGCTGTTTTTT.

The rearrangement links TRBV30 to TRBJ2-5; D remains ambiguous. The germline V and J ends were trimmed by 0 bases and 4 bases, with 3 bases remaining between them. Germline V gives CDR1 GTSNPN, CDR2 SVGIG (reference sequence). There are 11 residues in the CDR3. The CDR3 reads CAWSVGETQYF. The CDR3 region has the DNA TGTGCCTGGAGTGTTGGAGAGACCCAGTACTTC.

This clone was picked up a small number of times. The V call is TRBV9, the J call TRBJ2-4; 13 bases match TRBD2. Losses at the gene ends were 3 bases for V and 9 bases for J; bases not matched to a gene: 6. This CDR3 spans 15 amino acids. In germline, CDR1 is SGDLS, CDR2 YYNGEE. In DNA, the CDR3 is TGTGCCAGCAGCGACGAACTAGCGGGGGGGAGCATTCAGTACTTC. Protein: CASSDELAGGSIQYF.